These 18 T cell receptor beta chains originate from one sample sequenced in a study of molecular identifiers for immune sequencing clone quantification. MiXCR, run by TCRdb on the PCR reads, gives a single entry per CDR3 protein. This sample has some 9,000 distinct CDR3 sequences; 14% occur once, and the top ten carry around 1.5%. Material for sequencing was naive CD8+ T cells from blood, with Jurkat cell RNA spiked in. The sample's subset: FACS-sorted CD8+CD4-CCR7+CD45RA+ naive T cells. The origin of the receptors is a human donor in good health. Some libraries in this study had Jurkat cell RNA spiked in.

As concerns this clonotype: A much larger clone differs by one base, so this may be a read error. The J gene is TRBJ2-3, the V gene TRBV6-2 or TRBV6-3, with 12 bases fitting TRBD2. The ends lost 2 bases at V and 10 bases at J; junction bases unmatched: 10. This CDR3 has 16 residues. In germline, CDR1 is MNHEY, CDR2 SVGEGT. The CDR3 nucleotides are TGTGCCAGCAGTTACGGTGGACTAGCGGGAATGGATGCGCAGTATTTT. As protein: CASSYGGLAGMDAQYF.

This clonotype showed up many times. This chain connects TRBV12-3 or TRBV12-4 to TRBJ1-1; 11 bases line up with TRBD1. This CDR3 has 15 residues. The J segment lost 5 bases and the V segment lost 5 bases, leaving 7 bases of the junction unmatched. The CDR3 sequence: CASSPRTGGETEAFF. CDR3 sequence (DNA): TGTGCCAGCAGTCCAAGGACAGGGGGCGAGACTGAAGCTTTCTTT.

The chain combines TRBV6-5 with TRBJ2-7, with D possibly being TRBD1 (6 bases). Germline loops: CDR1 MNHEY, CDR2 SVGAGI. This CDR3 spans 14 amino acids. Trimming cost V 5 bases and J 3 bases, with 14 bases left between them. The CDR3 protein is CASSHPLGGYEQYF. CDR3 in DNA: TGTGCCAGCAGTCACCCGTTAGGGGGCTACGAGCAGTACTTC.

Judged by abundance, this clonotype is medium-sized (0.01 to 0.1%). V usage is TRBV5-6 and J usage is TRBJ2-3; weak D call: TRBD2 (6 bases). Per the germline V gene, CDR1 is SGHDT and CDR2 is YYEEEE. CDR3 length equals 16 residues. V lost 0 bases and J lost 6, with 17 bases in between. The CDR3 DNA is TGTGCCAGCAGCTTGGCAAGCGGGCCCCCCTTGGATACGCAGTATTTT. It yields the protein CASSLASGPPLDTQYF.

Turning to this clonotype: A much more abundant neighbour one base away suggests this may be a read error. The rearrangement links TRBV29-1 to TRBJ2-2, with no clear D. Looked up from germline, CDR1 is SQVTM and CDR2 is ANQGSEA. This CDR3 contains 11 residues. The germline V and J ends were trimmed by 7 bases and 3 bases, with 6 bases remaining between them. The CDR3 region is CSGVDTGELFF. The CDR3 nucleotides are TGCAGCGGAGTGGACACCGGGGAGCTGTTTTTT.

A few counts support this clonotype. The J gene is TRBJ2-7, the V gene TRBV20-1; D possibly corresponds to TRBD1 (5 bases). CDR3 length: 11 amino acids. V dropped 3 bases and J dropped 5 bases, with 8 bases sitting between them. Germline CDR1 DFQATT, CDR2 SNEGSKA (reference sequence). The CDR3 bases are TGCAGTGCTAGTGAAGGGGACGAGCAGTACTTC. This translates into CSASEGDEQYF.

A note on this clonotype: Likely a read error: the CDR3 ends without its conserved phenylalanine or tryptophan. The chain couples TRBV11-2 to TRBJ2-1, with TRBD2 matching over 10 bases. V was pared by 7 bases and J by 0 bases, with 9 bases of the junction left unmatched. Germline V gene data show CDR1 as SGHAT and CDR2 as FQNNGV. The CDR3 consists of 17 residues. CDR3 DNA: TGTGCCAGCAAACGAGGACTAGCGGAAAGCTCCTACAATGAGCAGTTCTCC. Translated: CASKRGLAESSYNEQFS.

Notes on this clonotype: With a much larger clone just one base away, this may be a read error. CDR3 nucleotides: TGTGCCAGCAGCTTAGGCCCGGGGCCGGGCGAGCAGTACTTC. This translates into CASSLGPGPGEQYF. J is TRBJ2-7 and V is TRBV7-9; D is perhaps TRBD1 or TRBD2 (5 bases each). The CDR3 is made up of 14 amino acids. Germline V CDR1 and CDR2: SEHNR, FQNEAQ (reference sequence). Trimming took off 1 base at V and 6 bases at J, with 13 bases between the two ends.

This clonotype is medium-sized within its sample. The CDR3 spells CASTWQGWHTQYF. The CDR3 DNA reads as TGTGCCAGCACTTGGCAAGGTTGGCATACGCAGTATTTT. The chain employs TRBV6-2 or TRBV6-3 and TRBJ2-3; D remains ambiguous. CDR3 length: 13 amino acids. Germline CDR1 is MNHEY and CDR2 is SVGEGT. The ends were cut back, 7 bases at V and 7 bases at J, with 15 bases in the middle.

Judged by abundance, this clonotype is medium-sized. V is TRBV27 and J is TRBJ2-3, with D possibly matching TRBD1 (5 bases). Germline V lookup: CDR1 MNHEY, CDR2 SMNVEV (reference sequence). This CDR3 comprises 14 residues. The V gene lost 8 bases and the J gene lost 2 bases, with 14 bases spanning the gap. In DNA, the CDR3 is TGTGCCAGCGGCCAGGGTTTCGACACAGATACGCAGTATTTT. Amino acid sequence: CASGQGFDTDTQYF.

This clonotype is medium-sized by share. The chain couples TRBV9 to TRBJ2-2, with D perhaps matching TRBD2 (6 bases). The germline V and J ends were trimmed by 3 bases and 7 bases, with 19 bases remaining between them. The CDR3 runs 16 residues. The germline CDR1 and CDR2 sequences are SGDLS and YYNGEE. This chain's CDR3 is CASSAKLAGENGELFF. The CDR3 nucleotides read TGTGCCAGCAGCGCCAAACTAGCAGGAGAGAACGGGGAGCTGTTTTTT.

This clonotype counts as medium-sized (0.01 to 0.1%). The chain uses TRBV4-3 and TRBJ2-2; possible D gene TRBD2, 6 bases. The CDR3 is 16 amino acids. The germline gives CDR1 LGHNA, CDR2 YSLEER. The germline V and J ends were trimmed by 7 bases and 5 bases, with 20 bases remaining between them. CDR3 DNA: TGCGCCAGCACCAACAGCGGGCGTAGGAAAACCGGGGAGCTGTTTTTT. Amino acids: CASTNSGRRKTGELFF.

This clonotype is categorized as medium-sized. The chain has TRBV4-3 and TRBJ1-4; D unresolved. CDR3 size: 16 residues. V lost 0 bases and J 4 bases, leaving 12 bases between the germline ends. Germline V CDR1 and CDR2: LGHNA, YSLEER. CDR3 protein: CASSQDWPENNEKLFF. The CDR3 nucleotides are TGCGCCAGCAGCCAAGATTGGCCAGAGAATAATGAAAAACTGTTTTTT.

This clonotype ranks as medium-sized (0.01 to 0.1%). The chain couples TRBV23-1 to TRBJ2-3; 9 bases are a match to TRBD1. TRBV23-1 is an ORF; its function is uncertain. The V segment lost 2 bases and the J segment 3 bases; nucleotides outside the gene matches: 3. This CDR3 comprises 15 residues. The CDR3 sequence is CASSQPGQGTDTQYF. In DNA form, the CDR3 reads TGCGCCAGCAGTCAACCGGGACAGGGAACAGATACGCAGTATTTT.

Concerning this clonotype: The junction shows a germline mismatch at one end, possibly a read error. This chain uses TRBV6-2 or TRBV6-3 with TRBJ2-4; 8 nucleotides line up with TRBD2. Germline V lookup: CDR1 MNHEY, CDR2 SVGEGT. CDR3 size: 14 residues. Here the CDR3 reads CASKNGRGKSIQYF. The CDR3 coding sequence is TGTGCCAGCAAAAACGGGAGGGGCAAAAGCATTCAGTACTTC.

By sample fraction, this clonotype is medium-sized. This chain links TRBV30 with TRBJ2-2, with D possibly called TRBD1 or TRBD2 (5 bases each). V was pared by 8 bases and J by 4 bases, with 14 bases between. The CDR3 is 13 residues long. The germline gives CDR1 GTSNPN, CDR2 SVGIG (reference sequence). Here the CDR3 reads CAGDYGGTGELFF. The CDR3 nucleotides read TGTGCCGGGGATTATGGGGGCACCGGGGAGCTGTTTTTT.

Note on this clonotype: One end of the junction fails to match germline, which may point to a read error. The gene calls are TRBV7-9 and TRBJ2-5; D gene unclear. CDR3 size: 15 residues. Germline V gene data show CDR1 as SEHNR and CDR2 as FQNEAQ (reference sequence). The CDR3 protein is CASSLEGEHQEAQYF. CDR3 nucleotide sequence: TGTGCCAGCAGCTTAGAAGGAGAGCACCAAGAGGCCCAGTACTTC.

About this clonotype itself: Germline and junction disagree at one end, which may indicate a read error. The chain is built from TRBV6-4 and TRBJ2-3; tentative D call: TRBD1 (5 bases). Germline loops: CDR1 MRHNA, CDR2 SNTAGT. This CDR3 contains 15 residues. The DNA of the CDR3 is TGTGCCACTCCCAAGGTCCCGGCCAGCACAGGTACGCAGTATTTT. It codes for CATPKVPASTGTQYF.